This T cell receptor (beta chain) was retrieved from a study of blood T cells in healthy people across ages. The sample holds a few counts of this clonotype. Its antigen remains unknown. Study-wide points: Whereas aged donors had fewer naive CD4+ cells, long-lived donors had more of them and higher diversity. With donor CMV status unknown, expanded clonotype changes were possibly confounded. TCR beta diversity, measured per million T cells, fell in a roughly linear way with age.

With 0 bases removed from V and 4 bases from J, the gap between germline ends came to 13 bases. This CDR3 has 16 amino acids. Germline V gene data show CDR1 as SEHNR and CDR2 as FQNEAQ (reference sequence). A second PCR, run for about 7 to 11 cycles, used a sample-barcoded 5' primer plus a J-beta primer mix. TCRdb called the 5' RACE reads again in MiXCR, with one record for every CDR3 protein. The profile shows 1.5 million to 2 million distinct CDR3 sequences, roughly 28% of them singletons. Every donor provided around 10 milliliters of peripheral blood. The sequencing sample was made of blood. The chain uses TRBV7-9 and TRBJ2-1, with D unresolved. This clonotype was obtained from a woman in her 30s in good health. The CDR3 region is CASSLAGSALYNEQFF. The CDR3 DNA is TGTGCCAGCAGCTTAGCGGGGTCGGCCCTTTACAATGAGCAGTTCTTC.